Listed below are T cell receptor beta chains from one sample, sequenced in a study of blood T cell repertoires in COVID-19. Produced via immunoSEQ multiplex PCR; TCRdb's table is partial and in-frame only. Of 150,000 to 250,000 clones in the sample, roughly 77% are singletons; the top ten hold about 6.5%. The sequencing sample was made of peripheral blood. Receptors were obtained from a middle-aged woman with COVID-19, enrolled during active disease. The CDR3 runs from the conserved cysteine through the conserved F or W. The order of the fields is clone size, D gene, J gene, V gene, CDR3 protein, CDR3 DNA. D genes are given only for firm matches. Only part of the rows carry a size: once, few, many, or a class if the clone is expanded.

.	.	TRBJ2-3	TRBV9	CASSRGDTQYF	TGTGCCAGCTCAAGGGGGGATACGCAGTATTTT
.	TRBD1	TRBJ1-3	TRBV18	CASSPRRDRGGNTIYF	TGTGCCAGCTCACCACGCCGGGACAGGGGCGGAAACACCATATATTTT
.	TRBD2	TRBJ2-6	TRBV7-3	CASSSGTSGGPSGANVLTF	TGTGCCAGCAGTTCCGGGACTAGCGGGGGGCCGTCTGGGGCCAACGTCCTGACTTTC
.	.	TRBJ1-2	TRBV19	CASSIPRRIVSGYTF	TGTGCCAGTAGTATCCCTCGGCGGATCGTTAGTGGCTACACCTTC
.	.	TRBJ1-2	TRBV6-5	CASSYSPFDGYTF	TGTGCCAGCAGTTACTCCCCCTTCGATGGCTACACCTTC
.	.	TRBJ1-6	TRBV3-1/TRBV3-2	CASSQGTVNSPLHF	TGTGCCAGCAGCCAAGGTACAGTTAATTCACCCCTCCACTTT
.	TRBD2	TRBJ2-3	TRBV3-1/TRBV3-2	CASSQRRGGVTQYF	TGTGCCAGCAGCCAGAGACGGGGGGGCGTTACGCAGTATTTT
few	TRBD1	TRBJ1-4	TRBV15	CATSGGQGAGDEKLFF	TGTGCCACCAGCGGAGGGCAGGGGGCTGGGGATGAAAAACTGTTTTTT
.	TRBD2	TRBJ2-5	TRBV7-2	CASSLRLGLAEETQYF	TGTGCCAGCAGCTTAAGGTTAGGGCTAGCGGAAGAGACCCAGTACTTC
.	TRBD2	TRBJ2-1	TRBV19	CASSQLAARYNEQFF	TGTGCCAGTAGCCAACTAGCGGCCCGATACAATGAGCAGTTCTTC
.	TRBD1	TRBJ1-2	TRBV27	CASSLRQGGNYGYTF	TGTGCCAGCAGTTTACGACAGGGAGGTAACTATGGCTACACCTTC
.	TRBD1	TRBJ1-2	TRBV6-6	CASTLSQGTGGDGYTF	TGTGCCAGCACCCTATCCCAGGGGACAGGGGGCGATGGCTACACCTTC
.	.	TRBJ1-1	TRBV15	CATSRESGVNTEAFF	TGTGCCACCAGCAGAGAGTCGGGGGTGAACACTGAAGCTTTCTTT
.	.	TRBJ1-5	TRBV6-5	CASSYNGYSNQPQHF	TGTGCCAGCAGTTACAACGGGTATAGCAATCAGCCCCAGCATTTT
many	TRBD2	TRBJ2-3	TRBV6-1	CASSEASGRADTQYF	TGTGCCAGCAGTGAAGCTAGCGGGAGGGCGGATACGCAGTATTTT
once	.	TRBJ1-1	TRBV2	CASTRDRFRGEAFF	TGTGCCAGCACCCGAGACCGGTTCCGGGGTGAAGCTTTCTTT
.	.	TRBJ2-2	TRBV30	CAWSAEQDRELFF	TGTGCCTGGAGCGCGGAGCAGGACAGGGAGCTGTTTTTT
.	.	TRBJ2-1	TRBV18	CASSDRSPSYNEQFF	TGTGCCAGCTCCGACAGGTCCCCTTCCTACAATGAGCAGTTCTTC
.	TRBD1	TRBJ1-4	TRBV5-1	CASSQGQGVEKLFF	TGCGCCAGCAGCCAAGGACAGGGGGTTGAAAAACTGTTTTTT
.	TRBD1	TRBJ1-2	TRBV27	CASSSLRGQDYGYTF	TGTGCCAGCAGTTCCCTCAGGGGACAGGACTATGGCTACACCTTC
.	.	TRBJ2-7	TRBV18	CASSPLRVSEQYF	TGTGCCAGCTCACCACTCAGGGTAAGCGAGCAGTACTTC
.	.	TRBJ1-4	TRBV18	CASSPRTNEKLFF	TGTGCCAGCTCACCAAGGACAAATGAAAAACTGTTTTTT
.	.	TRBJ1-2	TRBV5-6	CASTRGAIANYGYTF	TGTGCCAGCACCCGTGGGGCAATCGCTAACTATGGCTACACCTTC
.	.	TRBJ2-3	TRBV5-1	CASSLGFPSTDTQYF	TGCGCCAGCAGCTTGGGTTTCCCTAGCACAGATACGCAGTATTTT
.	.	TRBJ1-1	TRBV19	CASKSGPSSYTEAFF	TGTGCCAGTAAGTCTGGGCCTTCATCCTACACTGAAGCTTTCTTT
.	.	TRBJ2-4	TRBV11-2	CASSLGARVGGDIQYF	TGTGCCAGCAGCTTAGGGGCCCGGGTAGGAGGGGACATTCAGTACTTC
few	TRBD1	TRBJ1-2	TRBV5-5	CASSHSTGGNYGYTF	TGTGCCAGCAGCCACTCGACAGGGGGCAACTATGGCTACACCTTC
.	.	TRBJ1-5	TRBV19	CASSFATGQPQHF	TGTGCCAGTAGTTTTGCCACGGGTCAGCCCCAGCATTTT
.	.	TRBJ2-3	TRBV6-5	CASSPRLGFTDTQYF	TGTGCCAGCAGCCCCAGGTTGGGCTTCACAGATACGCAGTATTTT
.	TRBD1	TRBJ1-2	TRBV11-2	CASSRPGTGTGYGYTF	TGTGCCAGCAGCCGTCCCGGGACAGGGACGGGCTATGGCTACACCTTC
few	.	TRBJ1-2	TRBV29-1	CSGTGSDGYTF	TGCAGTGGTACAGGATCTGATGGCTACACCTTC
.	.	TRBJ2-7	TRBV15	CATSRDVSYEQYF	TGTGCCACCAGCAGAGATGTGAGCTACGAGCAGTACTTC
.	.	TRBJ2-6	TRBV5-6	CASSAGSGANVLTF	TGTGCCAGCAGCGCCGGCTCTGGGGCCAACGTCCTGACTTTC
.	.	TRBJ2-7	TRBV12-3/TRBV12-4	CASSTYGEQYF	TGTGCCAGCAGTACATACGGGGAGCAGTACTTC
.	TRBD1	TRBJ1-1	TRBV7-9	CASSLGQGAWAFF	TGTGCCAGCAGCCTCGGACAGGGGGCATGGGCTTTCTTT
few	TRBD2	TRBJ2-2	TRBV10-3	CASRTSGEGGELFF	TGTGCCAGCAGGACTAGCGGGGAAGGCGGGGAGCTGTTTTTT
.	.	TRBJ1-5	TRBV3-1/TRBV3-2	CASSQEGQGGNQPQHF	TGTGCCAGCAGCCAGGAGGGCCAAGGAGGCAATCAGCCCCAGCATTTT
.	.	TRBJ1-2	TRBV3-1/TRBV3-2	CASSQVGAPNYGYTF	TGTGCCAGCAGCCAAGTTGGGGCCCCTAACTATGGCTACACCTTC
.	.	TRBJ1-2	TRBV10-3	CAISEPGGAEGYTF	TGTGCCATCAGTGAGCCGGGGGGCGCTGAGGGCTACACCTTC
.	.	TRBJ1-1	TRBV3-1/TRBV3-2	CASRSWTATNTEAFF	TGTGCCAGCAGATCTTGGACAGCAACAAACACTGAAGCTTTCTTT
.	.	TRBJ2-3	TRBV11-3	CASSGRTDTQYF	TGTGCCAGCAGTGGGCGCACAGATACGCAGTATTTT
.	.	TRBJ2-1	TRBV5-6	CASSYYHNNEQFF	TGTGCCAGCAGTTACTATCATAACAATGAGCAGTTCTTC
.	.	TRBJ1-4	TRBV4-1	CASRRTPTNEKLFF	TGCGCCAGCAGACGTACACCAACTAATGAAAAACTGTTTTTT
.	.	TRBJ2-5	TRBV10-2	CASSENRWAQETQYF	TGCGCCAGCAGTGAAAATAGGTGGGCACAGGAGACCCAGTACTTC
.	.	TRBJ1-2	TRBV5-1	CASSPYFGTGYTF	TGCGCCAGCAGTCCGTACTTCGGGACAGGCTACACCTTC
.	.	TRBJ2-7	TRBV30	CAWRQGTYEQYF	TGTGCCTGGCGGCAGGGGACCTACGAGCAGTACTTC
.	.	TRBJ2-7	TRBV7-2	CASSSADSFYEQYF	TGTGCCAGCAGCTCCGCGGACAGCTTCTACGAGCAGTACTTC
.	TRBD2	TRBJ2-5	TRBV9	CASSVGISGAISTQYF	TGTGCCAGCAGCGTAGGGATTAGCGGGGCGATTTCGACCCAGTACTTC
.	.	TRBJ1-5	TRBV20-1	CSASRGQGNQPQHF	TGCAGTGCTAGTCGGGGCCAGGGGAATCAGCCCCAGCATTTT